This T cell receptor beta chain derives from a study of blood T cell repertoires in COVID-19. Study-wide background: Acute and convalescent COVID-19 specimens originated in the United States, Italy and Spain. T cells, B-cell-depleted T cells, or PBMCs supplied cDNA or gDNA.

With 10 bases removed from V and 4 bases from J, the gap between germline ends came to 15 bases. This CDR3 region has 13 residues. Some clones are missing from TCRdb's copy, which holds only in-frame ones; the method was immunoSEQ multiplex PCR. The sample lists approximately 380,000 clones; approximately 81% were seen once. The V call is TRBV12-3 or TRBV12-4, the J call TRBJ2-3, with a tentative D call TRBD1 (6 bases). The sequence came from a woman aged 18-30 years with acute or convalescent COVID-19. The specimen sequenced was peripheral blood. CDR3 sequence (DNA): TGTGCCACCAGAAGGACAGATTCAGATACGCAGTATTTT. Its translation is CATRRTDSDTQYF.